This record looks at one T cell receptor (beta chain) sequence and its context. Its antigen is unknown. This sample was included in a study of T cells in localized non-small cell lung cancer. Study results and limitations: Since sequencing was restricted to only one region of the tumor, intratumor heterogeneity remains a possibility. Adjacent lung was found to contain a median roughly 60 of the top 100 tumor clones.

Using immunoSEQ multiplex PCR, the repertoire was profiled, and TCRdb retains in-frame clones only, with some absent. This table has some 78,000 clones, 80% to 90% appearing once. Trimming removed 5 bases from V and 0 bases from J, with 14 bases in between. Per the germline V gene, CDR1 is MNHNS and CDR2 is SASEGT. The CDR3 has 15 amino acids. Sequences were derived from peripheral blood, sampled before any cancer treatment. V and J are TRBV6-1 and TRBJ2-7, with D tentatively TRBD1 (5 bases). The sequence was obtained from a man aged 35 to 69 with stage I lung adenocarcinoma. CDR3 protein: CASSWTPQGSYEQYF. The CDR3 DNA reads TGTGCCAGCAGTTGGACACCCCAAGGCTCCTACGAGCAGTACTTC.